The 31 T cell receptor beta chains reported below all come from one sample, sequenced in a study of early T cells in non-severe SARS-CoV-2 infection. TCRdb ran MiXCR on the 5' RACE reads and lists one entry per CDR3 protein. The sample holds fewer than 130,000 distinct CDR3 sequences, roughly an eighth seen once. Here the sequenced sample was whole blood, taken at baseline. Every receptor here comes from an adult who was a healthcare worker with PCR-confirmed SARS-CoV-2 infection or an uninfected control (not recorded which).

This clonotype was seen a few times. Here the CDR3 reads CSARGGISNTEAFF. As DNA, the CDR3 is TGCAGTGCTAGGGGGGGTATCTCGAACACTGAAGCTTTCTTT. The gene calls are TRBV20-1 and TRBJ1-1; tentative D call: TRBD1 (5 bases). The length of the CDR3 is 14 residues. CDR1 and CDR2 from the germline V gene are DFQATT and SNEGSKA (reference sequence). With 3 bases removed from V and 1 base from J, the gap between germline ends came to 12 bases.

This clonotype was detected a few times. The chain links TRBV7-6 to TRBJ2-2; possibly TRBD2 for D (5 bases). Looked up from germline, CDR1 is SGHVS and CDR2 is FNYEAQ. V shed 6 bases and J shed 1 base, with 12 bases lying between them. The CDR3 has 15 amino acids. CDR3: CASSYGRLNTGELFF. CDR3 sequence (DNA): TGTGCCAGCAGTTATGGGAGATTGAACACCGGGGAGCTGTTTTTT.

This clonotype was counted at least ten times. The chain carries TRBV2 and TRBJ2-3; no clear D gene. The CDR3 has 13 amino acids. CDR1 SNHLY and CDR2 FYNNEI come from the germline V gene. Trimming took off 5 bases at V and 4 bases at J, with 10 bases between the two ends. The CDR3 protein is CASSSYRADTQYF. In nucleotides, the CDR3 is TGTGCCAGCAGTTCCTACAGAGCAGATACGCAGTATTTT.

The chain couples TRBV14 to TRBJ2-5; either TRBD1 or TRBD2 may supply D (5 bases each). V was cut by 1 base and J by 7 bases, with 13 bases left in between. Per the germline V gene, CDR1 is SGHDN and CDR2 is FVKESK. The CDR3 has 14 amino acids. The CDR3 DNA sequence: TGTGCCAGCAGCCAAGGGGGGACGGTTACGACCCAGTACTTC. It codes for CASSQGGTVTTQYF.

There are many counts of this clonotype. This chain links TRBV5-1 with TRBJ1-5; no definite D call. Germline V lookup: CDR1 SGHRS, CDR2 YFSETQ. Trimming took 0 bases from V and 5 from J, leaving 9 bases between them. The CDR3 runs to 14 residues. CDR3 loop: CASSLDTGYQPQHF. CDR3 sequence (DNA): TGCGCCAGCAGCTTGGATACGGGGTATCAGCCCCAGCATTTT.

This clonotype was seen more than once but under ten times. V and J are TRBV11-2 and TRBJ2-6; D gene uncertain. Germline-derived CDR1 and CDR2 are SGHAT and FQNNGV. This CDR3 has 16 amino acids. V was shortened by 4 bases and J by 0 bases, with 10 bases between the two germline ends. The CDR3: CASSSQSGSGANVLTF. The CDR3 DNA reads TGTGCCAGCAGCTCCCAATCGGGCTCTGGGGCCAACGTCCTGACTTTC.

This clonotype was seen ten or more times. This chain connects TRBV20-1 to TRBJ1-2; D unresolved. The CDR3 is 16 residues long. With 1 base removed from V and 3 bases from J, the gap between germline ends came to 18 bases. CDR1 and CDR2 from the germline V gene are DFQATT and SNEGSKA (reference sequence). Here the CDR3 DNA reads TGCAGTGCTAGAGTACTCGGACGGCCCGGGGACTATGGCTACACCTTC. It translates to CSARVLGRPGDYGYTF.

The chain couples TRBV6-6 to TRBJ1-1; tentative D call: TRBD1 (5 bases). Germline V gives CDR1 MNHNY, CDR2 SVGAGI (reference sequence). Trimming pared 6 bases from V and 1 base from J, leaving 15 bases between. The CDR3 has 15 residues. The chain's CDR3 is CASSRGTGKNTEAFF. The CDR3 bases are TGTGCCAGCAGCCGGGGGACGGGAAAGAACACTGAAGCTTTCTTT.

Many counts were recorded for this clonotype. The chain combines TRBV19 with TRBJ2-2; 7 bases line up with TRBD1. Germline loops: CDR1 LNHDA, CDR2 SQIVND (reference sequence). CDR3 length: 18 residues. Trimming took 7 bases from V and 4 from J; bases not matched to a gene: 18. The CDR3 reads CASTPTVLRDRSTGELFF. The CDR3 nucleotides read TGTGCCAGTACCCCCACCGTACTGAGGGACAGATCCACCGGGGAGCTGTTTTTT. The full variable domain, in which reference TRBV19 and TRBJ2-2 provide the parts outside the CDR3, is DGGITQSPKYLFRKEGQNVTLSCEQNLNHDAMYWYRQDPGQGLRLIYYSQIVNDFQKGDIAEGYSVSREKKESFPLTVTSAQKNPTAFYLCASTPTVLRDRSTGELFFGEGSRLTVL.

V usage is TRBV29-1 and J usage is TRBJ2-2, with D hard to call. The CDR3 is made up of 10 amino acids. Trimming cost V 0 bases and J 11 bases, with 4 bases left between them. Germline CDR1 is SQVTM and CDR2 is ANQGSEA. The CDR3 here is CSVEDSELFF. The CDR3 coding sequence is TGCAGCGTTGAAGACAGCGAGCTGTTTTTT.

The CDR3, as DNA: TGTGCCAGCAGTGGACTAGCGGGGAGCTCCTACGAGCAGTACTTC. Translating gives CASSGLAGSSYEQYF. The chain is built from TRBV6-6 and TRBJ2-7; 12 bases align to TRBD2. The trim removed 5 bases at V and 0 bases at J, leaving 2 bases unmatched. This CDR3 is 15 amino acids long. The germline CDR1 and CDR2 sequences are MNHNY and SVGAGI (reference sequence).

In its sample, this clonotype was seen a few times. The J gene is TRBJ2-3, the V gene TRBV5-1; 7 positions agree with TRBD2. CDR1 SGHRS and CDR2 YFSETQ come from the germline V gene. This CDR3 is built from 17 residues. V shed 2 bases and J 11 bases; nucleotides not matched to a gene: 20. The CDR3 here is CASSFASPTRAGGGQYF. The CDR3, as DNA: TGCGCCAGCAGCTTCGCTAGCCCTACTAGGGCCGGCGGGGGGCAGTATTTT.

The sample holds many counts of this clonotype. V gene TRBV7-8 combines with J gene TRBJ1-4; D gene unclear. The germline CDR1 and CDR2 sequences are SGHVS and FQNEAQ. The CDR3 has 15 residues. Trimming took 2 bases from V and 0 from J, leaving 7 bases between them. CDR3 bases: TGTGCCAGCAGCTTAAGGACTGCAACTAATGAAAAACTGTTTTTT. Its protein is CASSLRTATNEKLFF.

This clonotype turned up a few times. The genes are TRBV10-3 and TRBJ1-1; maybe TRBD1 (6 bases). In germline, CDR1 is ENHRY, CDR2 SYGVKD. The CDR3 runs 20 residues. V was shortened by 5 bases and J by 0 bases, with 28 bases between the two germline ends. CDR3 coding DNA: TGTGCCATCAGTTTTGGACAGAAGGCACATTTAGGACACATGAACACTGAAGCTTTCTTT. It encodes CAISFGQKAHLGHMNTEAFF.

The V and J genes are TRBV25-1 and TRBJ1-1; D may be TRBD1 (5 bases). V was shortened by 1 base and J by 11 bases, with 14 bases between the two germline ends. The CDR3 length is 13 residues. Germline V lookup: CDR1 MGHDK, CDR2 SYGVNS. CDR3 in amino acids: CASSELGRTLAFF. CDR3 in DNA: TGTGCCAGCAGTGAATTGGGACGTACCTTGGCTTTCTTT.

The CDR3 is CASSPGQRPYYGYTF. The CDR3, as DNA: TGTGCCAGCAGCCCCGGACAGCGCCCCTACTATGGCTACACCTTC. The V and J genes are TRBV11-2 and TRBJ1-2; possible D gene TRBD1, 6 bases. CDR1 and CDR2 from the germline V gene are SGHAT and FQNNGV. The ends were cut back, 5 bases at V and 3 bases at J, with 16 bases in the middle. There are 15 residues in the CDR3.

This clonotype was picked up a small number of times. The chain carries TRBV6-2 or TRBV6-3 and TRBJ2-7; D is unresolved. The CDR3 sequence is 14 residues long. V lost 5 bases, J lost 2 bases, and 13 bases lay in between. Germline-derived CDR1 and CDR2 are MNHEY and SVGEGT. CDR3 sequence: CASSRHPQPYEQYF. CDR3 in DNA: TGTGCCAGCAGTCGACACCCCCAACCCTACGAGCAGTACTTC.

This chain links TRBV9 with TRBJ2-1; TRBD1 matches at 8 bases. CDR3 length: 15 amino acids. Germline-derived CDR1 and CDR2 are SGDLS and YYNGEE. Unmatched junction bases numbered 11, after V lost 6 bases and J lost 6 bases. The CDR3 coding sequence is TGTGCCAGCACCACAAGTTGGGACAGGTCCAATGAGCAGTTCTTC. This translates into CASTTSWDRSNEQFF. The full variable domain, in which reference TRBV9 and TRBJ2-1 provide the parts outside the CDR3, is DSGVTQTPKHLITATGQRVTLRCSPRSGDLSVYWYQQSLDQGLQFLIQYYNGEERAKGNILERFSAQQFPDLHSELNLSSLELGDSALYFCASTTSWDRSNEQFFGPGTRLTVL.

The table lists this clonotype with a few counts. The V call is TRBV30, the J call TRBJ1-1; D might be TRBD1 (5 bases). Per germline, CDR1 GTSNPN and CDR2 SVGIG (reference sequence). Trimming left V 5 bases short and J 8 bases short, with 9 bases between. This CDR3 contains 10 residues. CDR3 sequence (DNA): TGTGCCTGGGGACATTTCGAAGCTTTCTTT. It translates to CAWGHFEAFF.

This clonotype has a handful of counts. The rearrangement uses TRBV6-2 or TRBV6-3 and TRBJ2-1; TRBD1 matches at 7 bases. Trimming cost V 7 bases and J 2 bases; bases outside gene matches: 5. The germline CDR1 and CDR2 sequences are MNHEY and SVGEGT. The CDR3 spans 14 residues. CDR3 DNA: TGTGCCAGCACCGAAGGGGGCGCCTACAATGAGCAGTTCTTC. This encodes CASTEGGAYNEQFF.

This clonotype has a handful of counts. The rearrangement joins TRBV6-6 to TRBJ1-5, with TRBD1 as a possible D gene (5 bases). V gave up 6 bases and J gave up 0 bases, with 12 bases separating them. The germline CDR1 and CDR2 sequences are MNHNY and SVGAGI (reference sequence). The CDR3 sequence is 15 residues long. CDR3 protein: CASSLDSNSNQPQHF. In DNA, the CDR3 is TGTGCCAGCAGCCTAGACAGCAATAGCAATCAGCCCCAGCATTTT.

The chain recombines TRBV3-1 with TRBJ1-2; D might be TRBD1 (6 bases). Looked up from germline, CDR1 is LGHDT and CDR2 is YNNKEL (reference sequence). The CDR3 consists of 14 residues. With 5 bases removed from V and 8 bases from J, the gap between germline ends came to 18 bases. CDR3 amino acids: CASSESQGAGGYTF. CDR3 sequence (DNA): TGTGCCAGCAGCGAATCACAGGGAGCTGGAGGCTACACCTTC. The whole variable domain, filled in from reference TRBV3-1 and TRBJ1-2, reads DTAVSQTPKYLVTQMGNDKSIKCEQNLGHDTMYWYKQDSKKFLKIMFSYNNKELIINETVPNRFSPKSPDKAHLNLHINSLELGDSAVYFCASSESQGAGGYTFGSGTRLTVV.

This chain uses TRBV5-1 with TRBJ2-7, with TRBD1 identical over 7 bases. CDR1 and CDR2 from the germline V gene are SGHRS and YFSETQ. This CDR3 comprises 15 residues. After removal of 0 bases from V and 3 bases from J, the junction contained 6 bases not matched to a gene. The CDR3 coding sequence is TGCGCCAGCAGCTTGGGCCCCGGGACAGACTACGAGCAGTACTTC. It specifies CASSLGPGTDYEQYF.

This clonotype has at least ten counts. This chain connects TRBV24-1 to TRBJ2-1, with TRBD2 matching over 8 bases. This CDR3 has 15 residues. CDR1 and CDR2 from the germline V gene are KGHDR and SFDVKD. J gave up 3 bases and V 9 bases, and 9 bases lay outside the gene matches. The CDR3 loop is CATGWAGGFYNEQFF. The CDR3 bases are TGTGCCACCGGGTGGGCGGGGGGCTTCTACAATGAGCAGTTCTTC.

This clonotype was observed a handful of times. The V and J genes are TRBV27 and TRBJ2-1, with D maybe TRBD2 (6 bases). CDR3 length: 15 residues. Trimming left V 2 bases short and J 1 base short, with 9 bases between. From germline, CDR1 is MNHEY and CDR2 SMNVEV (reference sequence). CDR3 protein: CASSLMAGSYNEQFF. The DNA of the CDR3 is TGTGCCAGCAGTTTAATGGCGGGATCCTACAATGAGCAGTTCTTC.

This clonotype showed up many times. The chain couples TRBV5-1 to TRBJ2-1; a possible D gene is TRBD1 (5 bases). CDR1 is SGHRS, CDR2 YFSETQ, per germline. The CDR3 loop spans 15 amino acids. V dropped 0 bases and J dropped 3 bases, with 10 bases sitting between them. DNA for the CDR3: TGCGCCAGCAGCTTGGAGACAGTCCGCTACAATGAGCAGTTCTTC. It codes for CASSLETVRYNEQFF.

This clonotype turned up a few times. The J gene is TRBJ2-1, the V gene TRBV12-3 or TRBV12-4; D is unresolved. The CDR3 consists of 11 residues. Trimming took 7 bases from V and 9 from J, leaving 10 bases between them. The CDR3 bases are TGTGCCAGCACCCACGCTTCTGAGCAGTTCTTC. Protein product: CASTHASEQFF.

The sample holds many counts of this clonotype. The chain links TRBV30 to TRBJ1-1; a weak D match, TRBD1 (5 bases). Germline V gene sequence: CDR1 GTSNPN, CDR2 SVGIG (reference sequence). Trimming took 0 bases from V and 1 from J, leaving 6 bases between them. The CDR3 spans 13 residues. In DNA, the CDR3 is TGTGCCTGGAGTGTGGGGGGGAACACTGAAGCTTTCTTT. This codes for CAWSVGGNTEAFF.

This clonotype was found many times. V usage is TRBV30 and J usage is TRBJ1-4, with 11 bases identical to TRBD1. CDR1 GTSNPN and CDR2 SVGIG come from the germline V gene (reference sequence). The CDR3 has 15 residues. V lost 2 bases and J lost 8; bases outside the gene matches: 7. The CDR3 is CAWSRAGTGGEKLFF. CDR3 sequence (DNA): TGTGCCTGGAGTCGAGCCGGGACAGGGGGAGAAAAACTGTTTTTT.

The chain employs TRBV29-1 and TRBJ2-4; D gene uncertain. The germline V gene has CDR1 SQVTM and CDR2 ANQGSEA. Trimming cost V 1 base and J 3 bases, with 10 bases left between them. The CDR3 runs 14 residues. The CDR3 DNA reads TGCAGCGTTGAAGTGGGCATCCACAAAAACATTCAGTACTTC. It codes for CSVEVGIHKNIQYF.

V is TRBV19 and J is TRBJ2-1; D call uncertain. This CDR3 comprises 13 residues. The germline V gene encodes CDR1 LNHDA and CDR2 SQIVND (reference sequence). V was clipped by 1 base and J by 2 bases, with 3 bases between them. This chain's CDR3 is CASSIAPYNEQFF. The CDR3 DNA follows: TGTGCCAGTAGTATAGCCCCCTACAATGAGCAGTTCTTC. The whole variable domain, remainder taken from reference TRBV19 and TRBJ2-1, is DGGITQSPKYLFRKEGQNVTLSCEQNLNHDAMYWYRQDPGQGLRLIYYSQIVNDFQKGDIAEGYSVSREKKESFPLTVTSAQKNPTAFYLCASSIAPYNEQFFGPGTRLTVL.